The clone carrying this T cell receptor (beta chain) came up once. Its specificity is not known. With V trimmed by 3 bases and J by 4 bases, 7 bases remained unmatched. CDR1 is SGDLS and CDR2 is YYNGEE in the germline V gene. This CDR3 has 15 amino acids. Pooled together were second doses at about 4 or about 12 weeks. These data originate in a study of T cell responses to AZD1222 COVID-19 vaccine. Study-wide findings and caveats: In all cases, repertoires were sampled only after the peak T cell response. Spike-specific TCR breadth and depth went up after people got two AZD1222 doses. Donor demographics were predominantly white British with a female majority; clonal diversity may be underestimated.

The data were produced by immunoSEQ multiplex PCR, yet TCRdb's version contains in-frame clones alone and is incomplete. The sample contains 89,000 or so clones, 75% to 95% of which appear only once. The input for sequencing was peripheral blood, taken 28 days after the second AZD1222 dose. The rearrangement uses TRBV9 and TRBJ1-1; 9 nucleotides line up with TRBD1. This TCR derives from an adult who received the AZD1222 COVID-19 vaccine. The CDR3: CASSAYRGQSTEAFF. DNA for the CDR3: TGTGCCAGCAGCGCCTACAGGGGGCAGAGCACTGAAGCTTTCTTT.